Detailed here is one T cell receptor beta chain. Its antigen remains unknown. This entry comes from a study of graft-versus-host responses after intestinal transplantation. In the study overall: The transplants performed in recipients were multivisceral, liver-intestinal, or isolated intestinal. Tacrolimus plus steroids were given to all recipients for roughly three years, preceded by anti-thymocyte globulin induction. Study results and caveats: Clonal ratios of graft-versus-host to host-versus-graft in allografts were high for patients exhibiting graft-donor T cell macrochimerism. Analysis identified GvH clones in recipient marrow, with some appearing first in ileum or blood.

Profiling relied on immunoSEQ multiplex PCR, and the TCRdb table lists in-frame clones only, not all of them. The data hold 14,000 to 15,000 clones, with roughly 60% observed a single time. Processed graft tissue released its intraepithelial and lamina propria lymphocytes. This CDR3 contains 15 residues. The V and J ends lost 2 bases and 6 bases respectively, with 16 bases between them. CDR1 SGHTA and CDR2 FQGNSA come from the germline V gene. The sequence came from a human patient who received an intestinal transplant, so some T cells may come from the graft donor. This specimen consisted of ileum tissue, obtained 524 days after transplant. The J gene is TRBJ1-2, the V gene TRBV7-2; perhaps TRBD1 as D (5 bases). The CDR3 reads CASSLYGGGADGYTF. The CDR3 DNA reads TGTGCCAGCAGCTTATATGGGGGAGGCGCCGATGGCTACACCTTC.